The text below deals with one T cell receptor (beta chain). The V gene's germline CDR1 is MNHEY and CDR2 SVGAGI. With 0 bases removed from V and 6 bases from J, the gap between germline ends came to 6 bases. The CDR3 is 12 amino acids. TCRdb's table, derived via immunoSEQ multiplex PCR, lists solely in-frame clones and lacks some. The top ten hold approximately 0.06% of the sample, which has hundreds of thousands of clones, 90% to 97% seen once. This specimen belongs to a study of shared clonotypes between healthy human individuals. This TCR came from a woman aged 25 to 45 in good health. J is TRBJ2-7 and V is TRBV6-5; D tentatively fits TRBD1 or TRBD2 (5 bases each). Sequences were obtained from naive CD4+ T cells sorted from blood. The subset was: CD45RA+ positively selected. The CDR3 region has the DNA TGTGCCAGCAGTTACTCTGGGGGCGAGCAGTACTTC. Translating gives CASSYSGGEQYF.